Listed here is a single T cell receptor beta chain. This specimen belongs to a study of cytomegalovirus exposure and HLA in healthy donors. Trimming removed 7 bases at V and 4 bases at J, with 18 bases between. This CDR3 region has 15 residues. In germline, CDR1 is MDHEN, CDR2 SYDVKM. The primer mix had 60 Vbeta and 13 Jbeta primers. Assay: immunoSEQ multiplex PCR; the TCRdb copy retains only in-frame clones and omits some. The sample yields under 200,000 clones, roughly four fifths seen once. The chain employs TRBV28 and TRBJ2-3; weak D call: TRBD2 (6 bases). Sequenced: PBMCs. This receptor was identified in a female donor in good health and CMV-seronegative. CDR3 nucleotide sequence: TGTGCCAGCACCACCTATAGCGGAAACGCAGATACGCAGTATTTT. It yields the protein CASTTYSGNADTQYF.